The rows below give T cell receptor beta chains drawn from one sample of a study of memory CD4+ T cells and cytomegalovirus serostatus. Libraries were prepared by immunoSEQ multiplex PCR; TCRdb keeps only in-frame clonotypes and omits some of them. The sample contains over 40,000 clones, approximately 81% of which appear only once. The sequenced material came from memory CD4+ T cells from blood. Receptors were obtained from an adult in good health and CMV-seropositive. Both conserved end residues are part of each CDR3. A D gene is named only where the DNA matches it firmly.

j_gene | v_gene | d_gene | CDR3nt | CDR3aa
TRBJ1-2 | TRBV15 | TRBD1 | TGTGCCACCAGCAGCGAAAAGGACAGGTTTGCTGGCTACACCTTC | CATSSEKDRFAGYTF
TRBJ2-7 | TRBV7-9 | NA | TGTGCCAGCAGCTCCCTAATCTACGAGCAGTACTTC | CASSSLIYEQYF
TRBJ2-3 | TRBV5-6 | NA | TGTGCCAGCAGCCCATTACAGAGCACAGATACGCAGTATTTT | CASSPLQSTDTQYF
TRBJ1-5 | TRBV11-2 | NA | TGTGCCAGCAGCTTAGAGCAATTTCAGCCCCAGCATTTT | CASSLEQFQPQHF
TRBJ2-7 | TRBV5-1 | NA | TGCGCCAGCAGCTGGGACCGTCGTGTCTCCTACGAGCAGTACTTC | CASSWDRRVSYEQYF
TRBJ1-3 | TRBV28 | NA | TGTGCCAGCAGTTTATTAGGGGCCCTACGTGGAAACACCATATATTTT | CASSLLGALRGNTIYF
TRBJ1-6 | TRBV5-6 | TRBD1 | TGTGCCAGCAGGTACCGGGGACAGGGGAATTCACCCCTCCACTTT | CASRYRGQGNSPLHF
TRBJ1-5 | TRBV19 | NA | TGTGCCAGTAGTTCTACGACAGGAGGTAGCAATCAGCCCCAGCATTTT | CASSSTTGGSNQPQHF
TRBJ2-7 | TRBV5-1 | TRBD1 | TGCGCCAGCAGCTTAGGGGTGACAGGGGGCGAGCAGTACTTC | CASSLGVTGGEQYF
TRBJ1-2 | TRBV5-4 | TRBD1 | TGTGCCAGCAGCCGATTAGGACAGGGCTATGGCTACACCTTC | CASSRLGQGYGYTF
TRBJ2-5 | TRBV7-7 | TRBD2 | TGTGCTAGCAGCTTAGGGCCAGCGGGACAAGAGACCCAGTACTTC | CASSLGPAGQETQYF
TRBJ2-1 | TRBV7-2 | TRBD1 | TGTGCCAGCAGCCCCCAGACAGGGTTCCTCACCTTATACAATGAGCAGTTCTTC | CASSPQTGFLTLYNEQFF
TRBJ1-2 | TRBV27 | NA | TGTGCCAGCAGTTTTCGGACGTCAGACGGCTACACCTTC | CASSFRTSDGYTF
TRBJ2-7 | TRBV10-3 | TRBD1 | TGTGCCATCACCGAGAAGGACAGGTCCTTAGAGCAGTACTTC | CAITEKDRSLEQYF
TRBJ1-1 | TRBV5-1 | TRBD1 | TGCGCCAGCAGCTTGGAGGACAGGGGCAACACTGAAGCTTTCTTT | CASSLEDRGNTEAFF
TRBJ2-5 | TRBV11-3 | TRBD1 | TGTGCCAGCAGCCCAGGGGGTGAGGAGACCCAGTACTTC | CASSPGGEETQYF